Only one count was recorded for the clone carrying this T cell receptor beta chain. Germline V CDR1 and CDR2: MNHNS, SASEGT. The ends were cut back, 3 bases at V and 0 bases at J, with 10 bases in the middle. There are 15 residues in the CDR3. Methods used by the authors: Researchers report that nucleated cell counts were estimated from reference gene primer amplification. Method: immunoSEQ multiplex PCR; TCRdb's copy keeps in-frame clones and lacks some. Clone size and the V and J calls come from that table; the DNA yielded D and trimming. The data contain fewer than 450,000 clones, 88% of them singletons. The source of the sample is a study of blood T cell repertoires in COVID-19.

The sequenced material came from peripheral blood. V usage is TRBV6-1 and J usage is TRBJ2-3, with TRBD1 as a possible D gene (6 bases). The clonotype was recovered from a woman aged 50 to 60 with COVID-19, enrolled during active disease. Here the CDR3 reads CASSEQGISTDTQYF. DNA for the CDR3: TGTGCCAGCAGTGAGCAGGGGATCAGCACAGATACGCAGTATTTT.